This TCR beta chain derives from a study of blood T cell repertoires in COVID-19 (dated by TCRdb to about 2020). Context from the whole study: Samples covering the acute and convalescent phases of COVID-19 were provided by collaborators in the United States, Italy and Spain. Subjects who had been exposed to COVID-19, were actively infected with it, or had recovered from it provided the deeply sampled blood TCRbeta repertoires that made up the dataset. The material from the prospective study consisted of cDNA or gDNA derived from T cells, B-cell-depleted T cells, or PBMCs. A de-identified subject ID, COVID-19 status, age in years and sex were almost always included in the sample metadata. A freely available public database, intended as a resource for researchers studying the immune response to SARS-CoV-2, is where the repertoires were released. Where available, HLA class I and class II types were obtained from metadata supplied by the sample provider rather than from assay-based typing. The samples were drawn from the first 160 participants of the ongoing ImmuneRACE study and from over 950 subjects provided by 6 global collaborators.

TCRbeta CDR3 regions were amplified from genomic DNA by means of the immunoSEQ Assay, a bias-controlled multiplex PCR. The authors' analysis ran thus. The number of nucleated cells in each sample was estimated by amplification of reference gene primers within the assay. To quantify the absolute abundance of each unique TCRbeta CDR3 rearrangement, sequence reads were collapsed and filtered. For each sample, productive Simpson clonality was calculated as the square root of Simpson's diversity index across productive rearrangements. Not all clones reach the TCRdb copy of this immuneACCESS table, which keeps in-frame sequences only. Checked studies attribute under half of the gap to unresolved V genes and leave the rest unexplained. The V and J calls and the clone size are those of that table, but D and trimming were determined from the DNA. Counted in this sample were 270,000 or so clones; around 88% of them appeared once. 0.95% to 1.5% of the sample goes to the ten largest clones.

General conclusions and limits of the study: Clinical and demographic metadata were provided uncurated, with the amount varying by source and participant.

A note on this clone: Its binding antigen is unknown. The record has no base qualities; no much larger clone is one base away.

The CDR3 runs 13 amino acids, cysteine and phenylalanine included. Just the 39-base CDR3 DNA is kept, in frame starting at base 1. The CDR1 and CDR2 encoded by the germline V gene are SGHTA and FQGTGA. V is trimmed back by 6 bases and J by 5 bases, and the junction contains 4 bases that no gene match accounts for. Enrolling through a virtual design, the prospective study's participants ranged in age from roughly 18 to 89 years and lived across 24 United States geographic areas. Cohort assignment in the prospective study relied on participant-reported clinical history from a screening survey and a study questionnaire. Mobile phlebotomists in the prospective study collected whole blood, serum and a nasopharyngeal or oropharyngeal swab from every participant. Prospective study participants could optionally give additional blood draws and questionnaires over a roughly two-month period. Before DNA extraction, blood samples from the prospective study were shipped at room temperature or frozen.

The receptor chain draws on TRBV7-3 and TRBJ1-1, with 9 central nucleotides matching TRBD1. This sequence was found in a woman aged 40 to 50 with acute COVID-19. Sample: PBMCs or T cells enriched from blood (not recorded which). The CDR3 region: CASSPTGGTEAFF. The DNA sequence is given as TGTGCCAGCAGTCCGACAGGGGGTACTGAAGCTTTCTTT. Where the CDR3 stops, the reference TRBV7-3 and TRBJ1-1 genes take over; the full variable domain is GAGVSQTPSNKVTEKGKYVELRCDPISGHTALYWYRQSLGQGPEFLIYFQGTGAADDSGLPNDRFFAVRPEGSVSTLKIQRTERGDSAVYLCASSPTGGTEAFFGQGTRLTVV.